The 23 T cell receptor beta chains below all came from one sample that was sequenced in a study of long-term antiretroviral therapy in people with HIV. Sequencing used immunoSEQ v3.0 at survey level. Clones were sequenced by immunoSEQ multiplex PCR, and TCRdb holds only the in-frame ones, with some missing. The sample consists of under 50,000 clones, 75% to 90% of them appearing once. Here the sequenced sample was unsorted PBMCs, taken 3.1 years after starting antiretroviral therapy. These receptors were obtained from a woman aged 50 to 60 with HIV.

The chain joins TRBV6-1 to TRBJ2-5; weak D call: TRBD1 (6 bases). CDR1 and CDR2 (germline): MNHNS, SASEGT. The V and J ends lost 6 bases and 5 bases respectively, with 10 bases between them. The CDR3 runs to 12 residues. CDR3 amino acids: CASRQGWETQYF. In DNA form, the CDR3 reads TGTGCCAGCAGACAGGGATGGGAGACCCAGTACTTC.

The rearrangement links TRBV6-5 to TRBJ1-1; TRBD1 is a possible D gene (6 bases). The CDR3 has 15 residues. CDR1 is MNHEY, CDR2 SVGAGI, per germline. V was trimmed by 6 bases and J by 0 bases, leaving 14 bases between them. CDR3 in DNA: TGTGCCAGCAGGAAACAGGGTCGAGTGAACACTGAAGCTTTCTTT. Its protein is CASRKQGRVNTEAFF.

The V gene is TRBV11-3, the J gene TRBJ2-4; D remains ambiguous. The CDR3 is 17 residues long. Germline CDR1 reads SGHNT; CDR2 reads YENEEA. Trimming cost V 0 bases and J 6 bases, with 18 bases left between them. The CDR3 protein is CASSLDIRRQYGNIQYF. In nucleotides, the CDR3 is TGTGCCAGCAGCTTAGATATCCGACGGCAGTATGGAAACATTCAGTACTTC.

The genes are TRBV5-6 and TRBJ2-2; D tentatively reads TRBD1 or TRBD2 (6 bases each). The length of the CDR3 is 14 residues. The V and J ends lost 9 bases and 3 bases respectively, with 15 bases between them. CDR1 SGHDT and CDR2 YYEEEE come from the germline V gene. The CDR3 coding sequence is TGTGCCACAGATCGGAGGGGGTACACCGGGGAGCTGTTTTTT. Amino acids: CATDRRGYTGELFF.

The V and J genes are TRBV6-6 and TRBJ2-2; a weak D match, TRBD1 (7 bases). The ends were cut back, 0 bases at V and 4 bases at J, with 9 bases in the middle. CDR1 and CDR2 from the germline V gene are MNHNY and SVGAGI (reference sequence). This CDR3 is 15 amino acids long. The CDR3 DNA follows: TGTGCCAGCAGTTACTCCAGGGGGGCCACCGGGGAGCTGTTTTTT. It encodes CASSYSRGATGELFF.

The chain combines TRBV19 with TRBJ1-1; unclear D gene. The V and J ends lost 1 base and 4 bases respectively, with 13 bases between them. The CDR3 sequence is 15 residues long. Per the germline V gene, CDR1 is LNHDA and CDR2 is SQIVND (reference sequence). The CDR3 DNA reads as TGTGCCAGTAGTATAGGACGGGGTAGCGGCACTGAAGCTTTCTTT. The encoded protein is CASSIGRGSGTEAFF.

This clone was picked up a small number of times. This chain joins TRBV5-3 and TRBJ1-2, with a weak D call TRBD1 (6 bases). TRBV5-3 is an open reading frame whose function is uncertain. This CDR3 region has 14 residues. The V gene lost 6 bases and the J gene lost 4 bases, with 16 bases spanning the gap. The CDR3, as DNA: TGTGCCAGAACTGGGCATAGAGGGGGCTATGGCTACACCTTC. This codes for CARTGHRGGYGYTF.

This clone showed up just once. This sequence joins TRBV27 and TRBJ2-3, with D possibly TRBD1 on 6 matching bases. Germline loops: CDR1 MNHEY, CDR2 SMNVEV (reference sequence). V lost 5 bases and J lost 0, with 9 bases in between. The CDR3 covers 14 residues. The CDR3 coding sequence is TGTGCCAGCAGTGTTAGGGGGAGCACAGATACGCAGTATTTT. It encodes CASSVRGSTDTQYF.

The V and J genes are TRBV12-5 and TRBJ2-1; tentative D call: TRBD1 (6 bases). The V end was cut by 0 bases, the J end by 7 bases, with 19 bases between. The CDR3 spans 17 residues. The germline V gene encodes CDR1 LGHNT and CDR2 FRNRAP. Here the CDR3 reads CASGLVAQGYFPNEQFF. DNA for the CDR3: TGTGCTAGTGGTTTGGTAGCACAGGGATATTTTCCGAATGAGCAGTTCTTC.

The chain is built from TRBV27 and TRBJ1-5, with 8 bases lining up with TRBD1. Losses at the gene ends were 5 bases for V and 2 bases for J; bases not matched to a gene: 8. The CDR3 length is 16 residues. Germline V gene data show CDR1 as MNHEY and CDR2 as SMNVEV (reference sequence). CDR3 DNA sequence: TGTGCCAGCAGTATAGGGACAGGAGGTCGCAATCAGCCCCAGCATTTT. As protein: CASSIGTGGRNQPQHF.

The J gene is TRBJ1-5, the V gene TRBV18, with D perhaps matching TRBD1 (5 bases). V was pared by 6 bases and J by 3 bases, with 18 bases between. Germline V gives CDR1 KGHSH, CDR2 LQKENI. This CDR3 region has 16 residues. The CDR3 DNA is TGTGCCAGCTCTCCCTATTCCGGGGCGCCCAATCAGCCCCAGCATTTT. Protein product: CASSPYSGAPNQPQHF.

This chain links TRBV13 with TRBJ2-3, with TRBD1 as a possible D gene (5 bases). V was clipped by 1 base and J by 5 bases, with 19 bases between them. From germline, CDR1 is PRHDT and CDR2 FYEKMQ (reference sequence). The CDR3 runs 17 residues. CDR3 bases: TGTGCCAGCAGCTTAGTGCCAGGGTCCTTTGAGAAAGATACGCAGTATTTT. Translating it yields CASSLVPGSFEKDTQYF.

This CDR3 reads CASTNPGSSYEQYF. CDR3 DNA sequence: TGCGCCAGCACCAACCCCGGGTCTTCCTACGAGCAGTACTTC. The genes are TRBV5-1 and TRBJ2-7, with D uncertain. The V gene's germline CDR1 is SGHRS and CDR2 YFSETQ. The CDR3 covers 14 residues. Between the trimmed V and J ends, which lost 6 bases and 1 base, there was a span of 14 bases.

This sequence joins TRBV27 and TRBJ1-1; no definite D call. This CDR3 is 13 amino acids long. V lost 4 bases and J lost 6, with 12 bases in between. The germline gives CDR1 MNHEY, CDR2 SMNVEV (reference sequence). The chain's CDR3 is CASSSILGAEAFF. The CDR3 coding sequence is TGTGCCAGCAGTTCCATACTCGGGGCTGAAGCTTTCTTT.

This clone has just one count. The chain is built from TRBV7-3 and TRBJ2-3; perhaps D is TRBD1 or TRBD2 (6 bases each). CDR3 length: 13 residues. Germline V gene sequence: CDR1 SGHTA, CDR2 FQGTGA. Trimming left V 3 bases short and J 4 bases short, with 8 bases between. CDR3 residues: CASSFRGADTQYF. As DNA, the CDR3 is TGTGCCAGCAGCTTTAGGGGGGCAGATACGCAGTATTTT.

The V gene is TRBV6-1, the J gene TRBJ1-5, with D uncertain. CDR3 length equals 17 residues. Germline V gives CDR1 MNHNS, CDR2 SASEGT. V was trimmed by 4 bases and J by 1 base, leaving 17 bases between them. The CDR3 DNA is TGTGCCAGCAGTGTTAACTCCCGGGCGTCAAGCAATCAGCCCCAGCATTTT. Its translation is CASSVNSRASSNQPQHF.

The chain couples TRBV6-5 to TRBJ2-7; either TRBD1 or TRBD2 may fit D (5 bases each). CDR1 is MNHEY and CDR2 is SVGAGI in the germline V gene. The CDR3 is made up of 15 amino acids. V lost 5 bases to trimming and J lost 7 bases, with 21 bases between them. In DNA form, the CDR3 reads TGTGCCAGCAGTCCCCCCGGGACGGGTCTGGGGGAGCAGTACTTC. Amino acids: CASSPPGTGLGEQYF.

The J gene is TRBJ1-2, the V gene TRBV5-6; tentatively, D is TRBD1 (5 bases). The germline CDR1 and CDR2 sequences are SGHDT and YYEEEE. The CDR3 runs 14 residues. V was shortened by 0 bases and J by 2 bases, with 8 bases between the two germline ends. CDR3: CASSLGQPNYGYTF. DNA of the CDR3: TGTGCCAGCAGCTTGGGACAGCCAAACTATGGCTACACCTTC.

The chain has TRBV5-1 and TRBJ1-1; D gene unclear. Trimming removed 0 bases at V and 1 base at J, with 7 bases between. From germline, CDR1 is SGHRS and CDR2 YFSETQ. This CDR3 comprises 14 residues. The CDR3 loop reads CASSLGNRNTEAFF. The CDR3 DNA is TGCGCCAGCAGCTTGGGTAACCGGAACACTGAAGCTTTCTTT.

This rearrangement joins TRBV9 to TRBJ1-4; D uncertain. Per germline, CDR1 SGDLS and CDR2 YYNGEE. V lost 3 bases and J lost 0, with 9 bases in between. The CDR3 length is 15 residues. The CDR3 coding sequence is TGTGCCAGCAGCGCCTACAACGCAACTAATGAAAAACTGTTTTTT. Translated, it gives CASSAYNATNEKLFF.

This clone was seen a handful of times. The chain combines TRBV12-5 with TRBJ1-1; D is ambiguous. Germline V gene sequence: CDR1 LGHNT, CDR2 FRNRAP. V was trimmed by 5 bases and J by 4 bases, leaving 17 bases between them. CDR3 length equals 15 residues. CDR3 nucleotide sequence: TGTGCTAGTGGTCTTTCCGATCCATTCGGCACTGAAGCTTTCTTT. Translated, it gives CASGLSDPFGTEAFF. Filled out from reference TRBV12-5 and TRBJ1-1, the complete variable domain reads DARVTQTPRHKVTEMGQEVTMRCQPILGHNTVFWYRQTMMQGLELLAYFRNRAPLDDSGMPKDRFSAEMPDATLATLKIQPSEPRDSAVYFCASGLSDPFGTEAFFGQGTRLTVV.

This chain connects TRBV5-1 to TRBJ2-1; 11 positions agree with TRBD2. Germline assignment: CDR1 SGHRS and CDR2 YFSETQ. V was clipped by 2 bases and J by 4 bases; unmatched bases: 2. The CDR3 runs 15 residues. The chain's CDR3 is CASSLRLAGYNEQFF. CDR3 in DNA: TGCGCCAGCAGCTTAAGACTAGCGGGGTACAATGAGCAGTTCTTC.

In DNA form, the CDR3 reads TGTGCCAGCAACCAGGAGGGGAGCTCCTACGAGCAGTACTTC. Its translation is CASNQEGSSYEQYF. The rearrangement uses TRBV7-2 and TRBJ2-7, with TRBD2 as a possible D gene (6 bases). Germline lookup yields CDR1 SGHTA and CDR2 FQGNSA. The ends were cut back, 7 bases at V and 0 bases at J, with 13 bases in the middle. The CDR3 is made up of 14 amino acids.